This entry describes one T cell receptor (beta chain). The data were taken from a study of blood T cell repertoires in COVID-19. Study information: Acute and convalescent COVID-19 samples came from the United States, Italy and Spain. The cDNA or gDNA used as material had been derived from T cells, B-cell-depleted T cells, or PBMCs.

The CDR3 runs 13 residues. Germline V CDR1 and CDR2: MNHEY, SMNVEV (reference sequence). J was trimmed by 7 bases and V by 6 bases; bases with no gene match: 5. In the authors' methods: How many nucleated cells were present was estimated from reference gene primer amplification. Sequencing used immunoSEQ multiplex PCR; TCRdb keeps in-frame clones, though not all of them. V, J and clone size are those of that table, while D and trimming were read from the DNA. Of about 87,000 clones listed, around four fifths were seen once; the top ten hold about 2%. This TCR was recovered from an older woman with acute or convalescent COVID-19. Source material: peripheral blood. V gene TRBV27 combines with J gene TRBJ1-2; TRBD1 agrees at 10 bases. The CDR3 coding sequence is TGTGCCAGCAGGGACAGGGGGGCTGGTGGCTACACCTTC. This gives the protein CASRDRGAGGYTF.